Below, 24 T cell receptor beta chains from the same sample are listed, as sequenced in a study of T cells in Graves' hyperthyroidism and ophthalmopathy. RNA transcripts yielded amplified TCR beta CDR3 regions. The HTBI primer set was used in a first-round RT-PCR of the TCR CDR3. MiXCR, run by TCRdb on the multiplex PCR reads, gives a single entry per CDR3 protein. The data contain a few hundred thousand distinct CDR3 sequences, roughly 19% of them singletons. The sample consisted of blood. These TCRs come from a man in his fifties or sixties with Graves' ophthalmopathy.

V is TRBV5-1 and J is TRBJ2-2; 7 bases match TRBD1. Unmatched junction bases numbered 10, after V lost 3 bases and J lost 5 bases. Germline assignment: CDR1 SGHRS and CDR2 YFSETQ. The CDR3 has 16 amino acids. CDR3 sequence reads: CASSWETGSRTGELFF. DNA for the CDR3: TGCGCCAGCAGCTGGGAGACAGGGAGTAGAACCGGGGAGCTGTTTTTT. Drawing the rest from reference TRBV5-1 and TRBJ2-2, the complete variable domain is KAGVTQTPRYLIKTRGQQVTLSCSPISGHRSVSWYQQTPGQGLQFLFEYFSETQRNKGNFPGRFSGRQFSNSRSEMNVSTLELGDSALYLCASSWETGSRTGELFFGEGSRLTVL.

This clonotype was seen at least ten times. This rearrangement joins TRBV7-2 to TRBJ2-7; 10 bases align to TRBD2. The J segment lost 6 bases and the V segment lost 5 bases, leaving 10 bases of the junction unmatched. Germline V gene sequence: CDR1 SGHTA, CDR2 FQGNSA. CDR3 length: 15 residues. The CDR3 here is CASSRYPSGSAEQYF. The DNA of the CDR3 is TGTGCCAGCAGCCGATACCCTAGCGGGAGTGCCGAGCAGTACTTC.

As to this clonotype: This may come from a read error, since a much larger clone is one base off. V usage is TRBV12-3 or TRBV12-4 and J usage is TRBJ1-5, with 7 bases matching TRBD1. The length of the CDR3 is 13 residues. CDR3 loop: CASSTDRIQLQHF. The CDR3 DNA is TGTGCCAGCAGCACGGACAGGATCCAGCTCCAGCATTTT.

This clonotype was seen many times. The CDR3 DNA reads TGCAGCCTCTTTCCTAGGGCCGGGGAGCTGTTTTTT. Translation: CSLFPRAGELFF. The J gene is TRBJ2-2, the V gene TRBV20-1; D gene ambiguous. Germline CDR1 and CDR2: DFQATT and SNEGSKA (reference sequence). The CDR3 is 12 residues long.

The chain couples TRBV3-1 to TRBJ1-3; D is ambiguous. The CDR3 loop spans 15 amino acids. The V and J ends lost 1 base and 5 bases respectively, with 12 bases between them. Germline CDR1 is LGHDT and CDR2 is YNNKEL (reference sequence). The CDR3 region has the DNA TGTGCCAGCAGCCAAGCACCCTCCGGAAGAAACACCATATATTTT. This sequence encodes CASSQAPSGRNTIYF.

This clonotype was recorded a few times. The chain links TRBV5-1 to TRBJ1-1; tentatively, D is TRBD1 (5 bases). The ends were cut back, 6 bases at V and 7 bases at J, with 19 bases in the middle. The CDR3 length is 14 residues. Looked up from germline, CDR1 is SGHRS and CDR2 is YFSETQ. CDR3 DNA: TGCGCCAGCAAGTTTATAGAGGGGCAGGGTGAAGCTTTCTTT. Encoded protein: CASKFIEGQGEAFF.

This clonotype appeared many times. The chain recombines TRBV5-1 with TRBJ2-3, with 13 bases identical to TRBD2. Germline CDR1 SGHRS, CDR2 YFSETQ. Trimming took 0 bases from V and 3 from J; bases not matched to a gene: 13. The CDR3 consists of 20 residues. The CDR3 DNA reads TGCGCCAGCAGCTTGGGGACCCCCCGGACTAGCGGGAGACGGACAGATACGCAGTATTTT. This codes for CASSLGTPRTSGRRTDTQYF.

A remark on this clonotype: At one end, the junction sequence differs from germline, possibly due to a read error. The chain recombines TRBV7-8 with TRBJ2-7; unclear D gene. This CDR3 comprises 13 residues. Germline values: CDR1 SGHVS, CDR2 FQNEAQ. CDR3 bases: TGTGCCAACAGCCCAAGACAAACCTACGAGCAGTACTTC. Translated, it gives CANSPRQTYEQYF.

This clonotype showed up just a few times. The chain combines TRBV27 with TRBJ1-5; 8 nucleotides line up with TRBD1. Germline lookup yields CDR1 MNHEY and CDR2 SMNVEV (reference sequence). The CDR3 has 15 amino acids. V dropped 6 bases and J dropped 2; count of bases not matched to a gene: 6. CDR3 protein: CASRQGAWGNQPQHF. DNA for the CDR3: TGTGCCAGCAGGCAGGGGGCTTGGGGCAATCAGCCCCAGCATTTT.

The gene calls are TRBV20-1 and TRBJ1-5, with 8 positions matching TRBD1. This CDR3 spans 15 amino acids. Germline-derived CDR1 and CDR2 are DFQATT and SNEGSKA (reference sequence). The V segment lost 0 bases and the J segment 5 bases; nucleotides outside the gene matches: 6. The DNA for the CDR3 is TGCAGTGCTAGAGATCTTTACAGGGGGGATCAGCCCCAGCATTTT. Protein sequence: CSARDLYRGDQPQHF.

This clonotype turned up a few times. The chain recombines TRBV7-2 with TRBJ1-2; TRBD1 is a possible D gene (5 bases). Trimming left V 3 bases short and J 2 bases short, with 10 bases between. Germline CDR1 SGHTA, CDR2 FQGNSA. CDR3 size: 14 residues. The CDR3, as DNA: TGTGCCAGCAGCTTTCCGGGACGGAACTATGGCTACACCTTC. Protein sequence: CASSFPGRNYGYTF.

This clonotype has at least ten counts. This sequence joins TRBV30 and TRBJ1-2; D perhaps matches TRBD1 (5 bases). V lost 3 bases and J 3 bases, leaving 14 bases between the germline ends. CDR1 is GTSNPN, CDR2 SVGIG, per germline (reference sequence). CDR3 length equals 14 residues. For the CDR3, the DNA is TGTGCCTGGAGATTACCCGGCAGGGACTATGGCTACACCTTC. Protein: CAWRLPGRDYGYTF.

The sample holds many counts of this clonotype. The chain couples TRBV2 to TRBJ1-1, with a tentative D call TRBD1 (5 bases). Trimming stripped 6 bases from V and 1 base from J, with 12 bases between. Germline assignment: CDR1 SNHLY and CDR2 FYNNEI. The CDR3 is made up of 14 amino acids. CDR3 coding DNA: TGTGCCAGCAGGATGGGACGTGCGAACACTGAAGCTTTCTTT. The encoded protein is CASRMGRANTEAFF.

CDR3 amino acids: CASSATSGSGETQYF. The CDR3 bases are TGTGCCAGTAGTGCAACTAGCGGGAGCGGGGAGACCCAGTACTTC. V usage is TRBV19 and J usage is TRBJ2-5; 11 bases align to TRBD2. Looked up from germline, CDR1 is LNHDA and CDR2 is SQIVND (reference sequence). Germline trimming cut 5 bases from V and 5 bases from J; bases unmatched to any gene: 7. The length of the CDR3 is 15 residues.

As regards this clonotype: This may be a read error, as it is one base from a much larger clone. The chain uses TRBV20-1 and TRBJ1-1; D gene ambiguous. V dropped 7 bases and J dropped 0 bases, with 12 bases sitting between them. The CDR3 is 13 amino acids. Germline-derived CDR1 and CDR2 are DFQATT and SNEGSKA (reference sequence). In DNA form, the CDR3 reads TGCAGTGTTAGCGCGTCCATGAACACTGAAGCTTTCTTT. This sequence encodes CSVSASMNTEAFF.

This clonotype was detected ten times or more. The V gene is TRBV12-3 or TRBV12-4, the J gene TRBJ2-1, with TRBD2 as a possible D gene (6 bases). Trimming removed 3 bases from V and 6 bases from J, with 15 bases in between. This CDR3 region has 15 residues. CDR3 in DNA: TGTGCCAGCAGTTTCCCCCCTGGCGGGATCAATGAGCAGTTCTTC. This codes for CASSFPPGGINEQFF.

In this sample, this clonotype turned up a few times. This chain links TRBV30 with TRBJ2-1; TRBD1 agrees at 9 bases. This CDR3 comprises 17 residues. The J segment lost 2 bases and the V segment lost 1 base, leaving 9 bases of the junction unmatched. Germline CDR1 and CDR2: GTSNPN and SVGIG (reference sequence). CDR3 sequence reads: CAWSAVGTGLPYNEQFF. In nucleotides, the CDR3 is TGTGCCTGGAGTGCCGTCGGGACAGGGCTCCCCTACAATGAGCAGTTCTTC.

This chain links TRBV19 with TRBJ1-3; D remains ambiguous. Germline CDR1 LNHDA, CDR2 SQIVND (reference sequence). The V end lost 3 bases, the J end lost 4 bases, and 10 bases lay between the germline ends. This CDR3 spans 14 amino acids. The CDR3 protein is CASSIQDAGNTIYF. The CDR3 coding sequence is TGTGCCAGTAGTATTCAGGACGCCGGAAACACCATATATTTT. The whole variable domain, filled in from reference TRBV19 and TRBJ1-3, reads DGGITQSPKYLFRKEGQNVTLSCEQNLNHDAMYWYRQDPGQGLRLIYYSQIVNDFQKGDIAEGYSVSREKKESFPLTVTSAQKNPTAFYLCASSIQDAGNTIYFGEGSWLTVV.

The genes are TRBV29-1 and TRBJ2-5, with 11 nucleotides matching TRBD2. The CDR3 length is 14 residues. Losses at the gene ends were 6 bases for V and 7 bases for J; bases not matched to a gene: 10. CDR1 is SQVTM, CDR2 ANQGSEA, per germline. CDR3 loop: CSVRLTSGMGTQYF. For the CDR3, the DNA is TGCAGCGTGCGACTGACTAGCGGGATGGGGACCCAGTACTTC.

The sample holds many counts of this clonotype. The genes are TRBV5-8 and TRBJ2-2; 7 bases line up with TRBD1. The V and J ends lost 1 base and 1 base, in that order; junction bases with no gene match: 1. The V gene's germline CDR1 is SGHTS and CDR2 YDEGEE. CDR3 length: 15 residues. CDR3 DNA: TGTGCCAGCAGCTTGAGGGACAGGAACACCGGGGAGCTGTTTTTT. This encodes CASSLRDRNTGELFF.

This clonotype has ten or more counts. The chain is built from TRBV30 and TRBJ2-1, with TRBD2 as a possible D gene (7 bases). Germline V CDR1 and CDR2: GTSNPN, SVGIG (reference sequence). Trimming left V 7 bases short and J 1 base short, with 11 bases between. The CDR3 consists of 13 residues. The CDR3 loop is CASRGGSYNEQFF. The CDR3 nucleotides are TGTGCCTCAAGGGGGGGTTCCTACAATGAGCAGTTCTTC.

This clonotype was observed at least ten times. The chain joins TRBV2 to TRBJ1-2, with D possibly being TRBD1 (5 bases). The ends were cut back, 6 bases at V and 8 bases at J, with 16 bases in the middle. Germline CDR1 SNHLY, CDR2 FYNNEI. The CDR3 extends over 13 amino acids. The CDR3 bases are TGTGCCAGCAGGAATACAGGTTTTGTAGGCTACACCTTC. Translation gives CASRNTGFVGYTF. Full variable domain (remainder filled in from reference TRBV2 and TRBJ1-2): EPEVTQTPSHQVTQMGQEVILRCVPISNHLYFYWYRQILGQKVEFLVSFYNNEISEKSEIFDDQFSVERPDGSNFTLKIRSTKLEDSAMYFCASRNTGFVGYTFGSGTRLTVV.

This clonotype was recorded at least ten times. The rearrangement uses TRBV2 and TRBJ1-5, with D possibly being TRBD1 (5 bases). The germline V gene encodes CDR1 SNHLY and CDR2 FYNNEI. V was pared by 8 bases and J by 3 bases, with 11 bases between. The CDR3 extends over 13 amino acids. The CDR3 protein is CASGAGHNQPQHF. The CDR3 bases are TGTGCCAGCGGGGCAGGGCACAATCAGCCCCAGCATTTT.

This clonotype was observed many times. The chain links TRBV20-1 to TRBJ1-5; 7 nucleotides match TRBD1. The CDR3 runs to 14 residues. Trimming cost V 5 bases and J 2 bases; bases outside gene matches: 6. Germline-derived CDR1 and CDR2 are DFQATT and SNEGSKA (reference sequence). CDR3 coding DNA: TGCAGTGCTGGTGACAGGGTCGGCAATCAGCCCCAGCATTTT. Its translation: CSAGDRVGNQPQHF.